These 13 T cell receptor beta chains originate from one sample sequenced in a study of control samples from healthy donors and cancer patients. Some clones are missing from TCRdb's copy, which holds only in-frame ones; the method was immunoSEQ multiplex PCR. The data contain approximately 79,000 clones, approximately 90% of them seen just once; the ten biggest clones take up more than 5.5%. The specimen was blood. These receptors were collected from a man between 45 and 60 years old in good health.

This clone was seen more than once but under ten times. V is TRBV6-5 and J is TRBJ1-5, with a possible D match to TRBD1 (5 bases). Germline CDR1 is MNHEY and CDR2 is SVGAGI. The CDR3 is made up of 13 amino acids. V lost 5 bases to trimming and J lost 7 bases, with 12 bases between them. The CDR3 loop reads CASSRAQGQPQHF. CDR3 coding DNA: TGTGCCAGCAGTCGAGCCCAGGGACAGCCCCAGCATTTT.

This sequence joins TRBV30 and TRBJ1-5, with a possible D match to TRBD1 (6 bases). Germline V CDR1 and CDR2: GTSNPN, SVGIG (reference sequence). This CDR3 is 17 amino acids long. V lost 1 base to trimming and J lost 3 bases, with 19 bases between them. The CDR3 here is CAWSAGGLVELNQPQHF. Written as DNA, the CDR3 is TGTGCCTGGAGTGCCGGGGGGCTTGTTGAGCTCAATCAGCCCCAGCATTTT.

The chain couples TRBV6-5 to TRBJ1-1, with 9 bases aligning to TRBD1. Germline values: CDR1 MNHEY, CDR2 SVGAGI. With 5 bases clipped from V and 3 bases from J, the junction kept 4 bases outside the gene matches. This CDR3 spans 14 amino acids. The CDR3 loop is CASSRTGEDTEAFF. Here the CDR3 DNA reads TGTGCCAGCAGTCGGACAGGGGAGGACACTGAAGCTTTCTTT.

The chain uses TRBV4-2 and TRBJ2-3, with D possibly being TRBD2 (5 bases). This CDR3 spans 14 amino acids. V was trimmed by 2 bases and J by 5 bases, leaving 11 bases between them. Looked up from germline, CDR1 is LGHNA and CDR2 is YNFKEQ. The CDR3 sequence is CASSQPREGDTQYF. As DNA, the CDR3 is TGTGCCAGCAGCCAACCCCGCGAGGGAGATACGCAGTATTTT.

This chain uses TRBV4-1 with TRBJ2-3, with unresolved D. The CDR3 loop spans 16 amino acids. Trimming shortened V by 0 bases and J by 1 base, and 11 bases separated the two germline ends. Germline lookup yields CDR1 MGHRA and CDR2 YSYEKL. The chain's CDR3 is CASSQDGPPGTDTQYF. The CDR3 DNA reads as TGCGCCAGCAGCCAAGACGGGCCCCCTGGCACAGATACGCAGTATTTT.

The chain has TRBV6-6 and TRBJ2-7; D is unresolved. CDR1 MNHNY and CDR2 SVGAGI come from the germline V gene (reference sequence). Trimming pared 4 bases from V and 2 bases from J, leaving 15 bases between. CDR3 length: 15 residues. The CDR3 is CASSSPGLGTYEQYF. CDR3 sequence (DNA): TGTGCCAGCAGTTCCCCGGGCTTAGGGACCTACGAGCAGTACTTC.

The gene calls are TRBV21-1 and TRBJ2-3; TRBD1 is taken as the D call from the table, unchecked against the DNA. TRBV21-1 represents a pseudogene. CDR3 length equals 16 residues. The CDR3 reads CASSKRARGPPDTQYF. CDR3 nucleotide sequence: TGTGCCAGCAGCAAACGGGCCAGGGGACCCCCAGATACGCAGTATTTT.

The chain uses TRBV7-2 and TRBJ2-7; D is possibly TRBD1 or TRBD2 (5 bases each). The CDR3 runs to 15 residues. CDR1 is SGHTA, CDR2 FQGNSA, per germline. Trimming cost V 5 bases and J 3 bases, with 17 bases left between them. The CDR3 DNA is TGTGCCAGCAGCCCGAGTAGAGGGGTTTACTACGAGCAGTACTTC. Translation gives CASSPSRGVYYEQYF.

The chain is built from TRBV19 and TRBJ1-6, with no clear D. The CDR3 covers 13 residues. Germline-derived CDR1 and CDR2 are LNHDA and SQIVND (reference sequence). Trimming left V 6 bases short and J 8 bases short, with 11 bases between. This chain's CDR3 is CASRRELYSPLHF. The CDR3, as DNA: TGTGCCAGTAGGAGGGAGTTATATTCACCCCTCCACTTT.

This chain links TRBV10-2 with TRBJ2-2; 11 bases agree with TRBD2. The CDR3 loop spans 16 amino acids. Germline V gives CDR1 WSHSY, CDR2 SAAADI. Unmatched junction bases numbered 9, after V lost 7 bases and J lost 5 bases. This CDR3 is CASTVIAGGPTGELFF. The CDR3, as DNA: TGCGCCAGCACTGTGATAGCGGGGGGGCCAACCGGGGAGCTGTTTTTT.

As DNA, the CDR3 is TGTGCCAGCAGTGAATTCTGGATGGGCGGTAGCACTGAAGCTTTCTTT. Translation: CASSEFWMGGSTEAFF. The V call is TRBV6-1, the J call TRBJ1-1; no definite D call. The CDR3 runs to 16 residues. Per germline, CDR1 MNHNS and CDR2 SASEGT. Trimming shortened V by 2 bases and J by 4 bases, and 17 bases separated the two germline ends.

The V call is TRBV11-3, the J call TRBJ2-3; TRBD2 is a possible D gene (7 bases). The CDR3 length is 15 residues. From germline, CDR1 is SGHNT and CDR2 YENEEA. Trimming removed 5 bases at V and 4 bases at J, with 16 bases between. In nucleotides, the CDR3 is TGTGCCAGCAGCCCCAACGCGGGGGCCGCAGATACGCAGTATTTT. Encoded protein: CASSPNAGAADTQYF.

V and J are TRBV6-2 or TRBV6-3 and TRBJ2-5; no reliable D call. Deletions cut 5 bases from V and 1 base from J, with 14 bases between. The germline V gene has CDR1 MNHEY and CDR2 SVGEGT. There are 15 residues in the CDR3. Here the CDR3 DNA reads TGTGCCAGCAGTGGATATAGGACCAGCCAAGAGACCCAGTACTTC. Encoded protein: CASSGYRTSQETQYF.